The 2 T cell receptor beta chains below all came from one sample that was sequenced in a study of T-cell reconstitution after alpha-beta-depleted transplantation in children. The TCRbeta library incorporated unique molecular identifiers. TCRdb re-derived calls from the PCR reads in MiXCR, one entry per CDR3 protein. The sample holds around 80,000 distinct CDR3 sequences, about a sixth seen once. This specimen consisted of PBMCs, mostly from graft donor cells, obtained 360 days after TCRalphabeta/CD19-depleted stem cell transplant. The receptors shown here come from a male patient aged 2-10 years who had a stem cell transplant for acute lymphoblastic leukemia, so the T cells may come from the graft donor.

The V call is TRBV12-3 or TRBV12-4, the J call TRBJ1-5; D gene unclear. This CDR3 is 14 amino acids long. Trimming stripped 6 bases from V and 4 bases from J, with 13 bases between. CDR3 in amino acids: CASSPGTGNQPQHF. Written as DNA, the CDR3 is TGTGCCAGCAGCCCCGGAACCGGTAATCAGCCCCAGCATTTT.

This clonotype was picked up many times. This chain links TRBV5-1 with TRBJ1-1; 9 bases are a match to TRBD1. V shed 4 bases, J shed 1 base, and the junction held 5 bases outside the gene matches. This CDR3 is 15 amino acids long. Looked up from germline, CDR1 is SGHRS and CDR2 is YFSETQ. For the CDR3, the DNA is TGCGCCAGCAGCATATCGGGACAGGGGAACACTGAAGCTTTCTTT. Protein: CASSISGQGNTEAFF.